The T cell receptor (beta chain) described here comes from a study of TIL therapy for anti-PD-1-resistant metastatic lung cancer. Study summary: Progressing patients received lymphodepletion, expanded TIL infusion and IL-2. Tumors had a median PD-L1 proportion score of 4.5% to 7%.

Germline assignment: CDR1 SEHNR and CDR2 FQNEAQ (reference sequence). The CDR3 loop spans 13 amino acids. The germline V and J ends were trimmed by 2 bases and 9 bases, with 11 bases remaining between them. Time point reported: pre-treatment sample, taken before nivolumab and TIL therapy. Stage 4 NSCLC adults joined between 2017 and early 2020. The libraries were made with immunoSEQ v3. Using immunoSEQ multiplex PCR, the repertoire was profiled, and TCRdb retains in-frame clones only, with some absent. Here the sample spans 14,000 to 15,000 clones, around 88% being singletons. Here the sequenced sample was blood, taken at baseline. The chain carries TRBV7-9 and TRBJ2-4; D possibly corresponds to TRBD2 (5 bases). The clonotype originates from a person aged 25-85 years with non-small cell lung cancer. The CDR3 protein is CASSLNSRGIQYF. The CDR3 DNA reads TGTGCCAGCAGCTTAAACAGTCGGGGCATTCAGTACTTC.